The T cell receptor beta chain described here comes from a study of T-cell memory formation after mild COVID-19. TCRdb re-analysed the 5' RACE reads in MiXCR, keeping a single row per CDR3 protein. The table records hundreds of thousands of distinct CDR3 sequences, more than 20% of them present only once. Trimming pared 0 bases from V and 4 bases from J, leaving 15 bases between. This CDR3 spans 17 amino acids. Germline V gene lookup returns CDR1 LNHNV and CDR2 YYDKDF (reference sequence). This chain uses TRBV15 with TRBJ2-2; D may be TRBD1 (6 bases). The sample consisted of PBMCs or a T cell subset sorted from them (not recorded which). This clonotype originated in an adult woman who had mild COVID-19 (a few samples of this study predate the infection). Cell type and time point are not known. DNA for the CDR3: TGTGCCACCAGCAGAGATAGGACAGCCCTGGGCACCGGGGAGCTGTTTTTT. Its translation is CATSRDRTALGTGELFF.